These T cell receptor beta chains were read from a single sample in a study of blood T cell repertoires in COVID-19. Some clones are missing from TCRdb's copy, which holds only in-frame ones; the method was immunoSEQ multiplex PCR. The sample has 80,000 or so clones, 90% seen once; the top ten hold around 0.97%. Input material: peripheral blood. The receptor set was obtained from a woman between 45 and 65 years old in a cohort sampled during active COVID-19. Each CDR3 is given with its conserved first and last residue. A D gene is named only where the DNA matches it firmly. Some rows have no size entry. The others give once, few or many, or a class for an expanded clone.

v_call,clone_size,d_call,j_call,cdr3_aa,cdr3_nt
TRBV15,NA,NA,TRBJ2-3,CATSSPGRTDTQYF,TGTGCCACCAGCAGTCCAGGGAGGACAGATACGCAGTATTTT
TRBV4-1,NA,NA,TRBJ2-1,CASSQGVPAVSSYNEQFF,TGCGCCAGCAGCCAAGGAGTTCCAGCGGTGAGCTCCTACAATGAGCAGTTCTTC
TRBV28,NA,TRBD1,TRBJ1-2,CASFTPGQGSGYTF,TGTGCCAGCTTTACCCCGGGACAGGGAAGTGGCTACACCTTC
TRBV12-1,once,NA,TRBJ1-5,CASSFVRHSNQPQHF,TGTGCCAGCAGCTTTGTTAGACATAGCAATCAGCCCCAGCATTTT
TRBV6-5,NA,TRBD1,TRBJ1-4,CASSSEQGAREKLFF,TGTGCCAGCAGTTCCGAACAGGGGGCTCGGGAAAAACTGTTTTTT
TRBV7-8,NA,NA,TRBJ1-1,CASSPSGYHTEAFF,TGTGCCAGCAGCCCTTCGGGGTACCACACTGAAGCTTTCTTT
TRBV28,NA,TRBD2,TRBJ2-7,CATSGTSGPLTTYEQYF,TGTGCCACCTCCGGGACTAGCGGGCCTCTTACTACCTACGAGCAGTACTTC
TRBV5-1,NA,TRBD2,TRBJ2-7,CASSLELAGAYEQYF,TGCGCCAGCAGCTTGGAACTAGCGGGAGCCTACGAGCAGTACTTC
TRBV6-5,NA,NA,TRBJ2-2,CASSFGRGGTGELFF,TGTGCCAGCAGCTTCGGGAGAGGAGGGACCGGGGAGCTGTTTTTT
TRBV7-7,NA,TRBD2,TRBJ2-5,CASSLAAGGGQETQYF,TGTGCTAGCAGCTTAGCGGCGGGAGGAGGGCAAGAGACCCAGTACTTC
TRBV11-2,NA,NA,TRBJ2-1,CASSPLGLAVYNEQFF,TGTGCCAGCAGCCCACTTGGGTTAGCGGTTTACAATGAGCAGTTCTTC
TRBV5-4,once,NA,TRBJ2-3,CASRTDSGIADTQYF,TGTGCCAGCAGAACTGACTCGGGAATCGCAGATACGCAGTATTTT
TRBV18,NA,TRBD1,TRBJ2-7,CASSPLGTGSYEQYF,TGTGCCAGCTCACCACTGGGGACAGGCTCCTACGAGCAGTACTTC
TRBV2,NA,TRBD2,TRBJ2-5,CASTGLAGGPYQETQYF,TGTGCCAGCACCGGACTAGCGGGAGGGCCGTACCAAGAGACCCAGTACTTC
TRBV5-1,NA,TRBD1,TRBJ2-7,CASRSGTDYEQYF,TGCGCCAGCAGATCCGGGACAGACTACGAGCAGTACTTC
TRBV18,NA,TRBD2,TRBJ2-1,CASSPPSGSYEQFF,TGTGCCAGCTCACCCCCTAGCGGGAGCTATGAGCAGTTCTTC